The rows below give T cell receptor beta chains drawn from one sample of a study of technical replicates of blood from several donors. The assay was immunoSEQ multiplex PCR, and TCRdb's table has in-frame clones only and misses some. In the table there are approximately 59,000 clones, 90% to 95% of which are singletons. The sequenced material came from PBMCs. The receptors originated from a human donor in good health. Some clones in this sample may be carry-over from other donors' samples. The CDR3 runs from the conserved cysteine through the conserved F or W.

j_call v_call cdr3_aa
TRBJ1-5 TRBV6-1 CASSVWTGVDSNQPQHF
TRBJ2-7 TRBV19 CASSLGGEQYF
TRBJ2-3 TRBV6-1 CASRGFPLYTQYF
TRBJ2-7 TRBV2 CASQGPDRGAGGGYEQYF
TRBJ2-1 TRBV5-1 CASNPDRNEQFF
TRBJ2-5 TRBV14 CASSQERKTQYF
TRBJ1-2 TRBV30 CAWSDGGTGYTF
TRBJ2-5 TRBV30 CAWSPSGTHGETQYF
TRBJ2-5 TRBV6-1 CASLSGGRETQYF
TRBJ2-1 TRBV9 CASRRLAGVGEEQFF
TRBJ1-5 TRBV6-6 CASTLEGQPQHF
TRBJ2-7 TRBV7-2 CASSGTSGSYEQYF
TRBJ2-1 TRBV14 CASSQYGGYNEQFF
TRBJ2-1 TRBV2 CASSTGQWSYNEQFF
TRBJ1-1 TRBV18 CASSPTGLNTEAFF
TRBJ2-5 TRBV30 CAWSVRWIAEETQYF
TRBJ1-1 TRBV7-8 CASSLFDIPTEAFF
TRBJ1-1 TRBV6-5 CASRLRGPGAEAFF
TRBJ1-1 TRBV5-4 CASSPGQRGNTEAFF
TRBJ2-7 TRBV18 CASSPTEREQYF
TRBJ2-6 TRBV2 CASRRMTGGGGANVLTF
TRBJ1-1 TRBV5-1 CASSLATVNTEAFF
TRBJ1-5 TRBV9 CASTLRQEISNQPQHF
TRBJ1-2 TRBV5-1 CASSPGGGGSYGYTF
TRBJ2-1 TRBV29-1 CSGRLNNEQFF
TRBJ2-2 TRBV2 CASSDVGSLGRGTGELFF
TRBJ2-1 TRBV14 CASSQEGLAYNYNEQFF
TRBJ1-5 TRBV6-4 CASSFPPGQGQPQHF